This T cell receptor (beta chain) was found in a study of T cell responses to AZD1222 COVID-19 vaccine. TCRdb's copy holds only in-frame clones and misses some; the assay was immunoSEQ multiplex PCR. Among more than 110,000 clones listed, about 92% were seen once. The receptor was isolated from an adult in good health. Material: peripheral blood, obtained on day 0 of AZD1222 vaccination.

CDR3 protein: CASTLLTGGPEAFF. The CDR3 DNA follows: TGTGCCAGTACACTTCTTACAGGGGGCCCTGAAGCTTTCTTT. The chain joins TRBV19 to TRBJ1-1; 9 bases line up with TRBD1. Germline CDR1 is LNHDA and CDR2 is SQIVND (reference sequence). V lost 7 bases, J lost 6 bases, and 9 bases stayed unmatched. The length of the CDR3 is 14 residues. Drawing the rest from reference TRBV19 and TRBJ1-1, the complete variable domain is DGGITQSPKYLFRKEGQNVTLSCEQNLNHDAMYWYRQDPGQGLRLIYYSQIVNDFQKGDIAEGYSVSREKKESFPLTVTSAQKNPTAFYLCASTLLTGGPEAFFGQGTRLTVV.